This entry describes one T cell receptor (beta chain). No antigen is known for it. The PCR ran on 60 Vbeta and 13 Jbeta primers. Data came from immunoSEQ multiplex PCR; TCRdb stores just in-frame clones and leaves some out. The table has some 120,000 clones, around 82% seen once. This entry comes from a study of cytomegalovirus exposure and HLA in healthy donors. In the study overall: In an early release, HLA-typed donors contributed some 82 million unique TCR sequences. General study results and limits: Listed as cytomegalovirus-associated were more than 150 TCR beta chains. Productive rates of about 87% or about 30% were seen for most TCR beta V segments in an earlier analysis.

Healthy bone marrow donors supplied every sample. This receptor was identified in a male donor in good health and CMV-seropositive. The sequenced sample was PBMCs.

The CDR3 reads CASTLPASGYNEQFF. The CDR3 DNA sequence: TGTGCCAGCACCCTACCGGCTAGCGGCTACAATGAGCAGTTCTTC. The V call is TRBV27, the J call TRBJ2-1; 7 nucleotides match TRBD2. The CDR3 covers 15 residues. Germline lookup yields CDR1 MNHEY and CDR2 SMNVEV (reference sequence). Germline trimming cut 7 bases from V and 3 bases from J; bases unmatched to any gene: 9.